This T cell receptor beta chain stems from a study of cytomegalovirus exposure and HLA in healthy donors. This clone was picked up a small number of times. Its antigen remains unknown. Amplification used 60 Vbeta primers and 13 Jbeta primers. Libraries were prepared by immunoSEQ multiplex PCR; TCRdb keeps only in-frame clonotypes and omits some of them. The sample shows roughly 120,000 clones, around 70% of them seen only once. The study's findings and limits: Presence/absence analyses took donor sequencing depth as roughly uniform.

Germline CDR1 reads SGHVS; CDR2 reads FQNEAQ. CDR3 length equals 16 residues. V trimming: 1 base; J trimming: 3 bases; junction bases outside the gene matches: 7. The receptor's source is a man aged 30 to 39 in good health and CMV-seropositive. The sample taken for sequencing was PBMCs. The chain joins TRBV7-8 to TRBJ2-7; 9 bases map to TRBD2. As DNA, the CDR3 is TGTGCCAGCAGCTTAGTGGTGACTAGCGGCAGCTACGAGCAGTACTTC. Translating it yields CASSLVVTSGSYEQYF.